The 12 T cell receptor beta chains in this list originate from one sample, sequenced in a study of T cells expressing NK-cell markers. TCRdb reprocessed the 5' RACE reads, keeping one entry per CDR3 protein, no DNA. The table for this sample gives over 350,000 distinct CDR3 sequences. The sequenced sample consisted of blood T cells: a sorted CD56 or NKG2C T cell subset, CD4+ or CD8+ T cells, or bulk PBMC T cells (not recorded which). The receptors derive from a woman in her forties or fifties in good health.

This sequence joins TRBV25-1 and TRBJ2-7; the D call of TRBD1 rests on TCRdb alone, since no DNA is present to check it. Per the germline V gene, CDR1 is MGHDK and CDR2 is SYGVNS. This CDR3 has 15 amino acids. This CDR3 is CASSEGGILRYEQYF.

V and J are TRBV30 and TRBJ2-5; with no DNA, the TCRdb D assignment of TRBD2 cannot be verified. Germline V gene data show CDR1 as GTSNPN and CDR2 as SVGIG (reference sequence). The CDR3 runs 17 residues. CDR3 region: CAWSTGLAGGIEETQYF.

The rearrangement joins TRBV5-6 to TRBJ2-6. The CDR3 has 17 residues. Germline CDR1 and CDR2: SGHDT and YYEEEE. The CDR3 region is CASSWGGARSGANVLTF. The variable domain in full, completed from reference TRBV5-6 and TRBJ2-6, reads DAGVTQSPTHLIKTRGQQVTLRCSPKSGHDTVSWYQQALGQGPQFIFQYYEEEERQRGNFPDRFSGHQFPNYSSELNVNALLLGDSALYLCASSWGGARSGANVLTFGAGSRLTVL.

This chain uses TRBV28 with TRBJ2-1; the D call from TCRdb, TRBD2, cannot be confirmed without DNA. There are 17 residues in the CDR3. Germline V gene sequence: CDR1 MDHEN, CDR2 SYDVKM. CDR3 protein: CASSLGSWGLGYNEQFF.

V is TRBV9 and J is TRBJ1-1; the TCRdb D gene call, TRBD1, has no DNA to confirm it. This CDR3 is 15 amino acids long. The germline V gene encodes CDR1 SGDLS and CDR2 YYNGEE. This CDR3 reads CASSADRVMNTEAFF. Drawing the rest from reference TRBV9 and TRBJ1-1, the complete variable domain is DSGVTQTPKHLITATGQRVTLRCSPRSGDLSVYWYQQSLDQGLQFLIQYYNGEERAKGNILERFSAQQFPDLHSELNLSSLELGDSALYFCASSADRVMNTEAFFGQGTRLTVV.

The genes are TRBV25-1 and TRBJ2-2; TCRdb's D call, TRBD2, is unchecked because there is no DNA. Germline V gives CDR1 MGHDK, CDR2 SYGVNS. The CDR3 extends over 13 amino acids. CDR3 in amino acids: CASSEASPGELFF.

The gene calls are TRBV5-1 and TRBJ2-1; the TCRdb D gene call, TRBD2, has no DNA to confirm it. This CDR3 comprises 16 residues. Germline V gene data show CDR1 as SGHRS and CDR2 as YFSETQ. The CDR3 loop is CASRPPGSGSYNEQFF.

This chain uses TRBV9 with TRBJ2-3; lacking DNA, the TRBD2 call made by TCRdb goes unchecked. The CDR3 runs 17 residues. Germline V gene data show CDR1 as SGDLS and CDR2 as YYNGEE. CDR3 sequence: CASSPRLAGGPTDTQYF.

The chain joins TRBV10-2 to TRBJ2-6; TCRdb returns TRBD1, unconfirmable since there is no DNA. CDR1 and CDR2 (germline): WSHSY, SAAADI. CDR3 length: 16 amino acids. CDR3 loop: CASSAPGRRGANVLTF.

This chain links TRBV30 with TRBJ2-7; the D gene TCRdb calls, TRBD1, cannot be checked with no DNA. Germline CDR1 and CDR2: GTSNPN and SVGIG (reference sequence). This CDR3 comprises 14 residues. The CDR3 reads CAWSVLSGAYEQYF.

This chain uses TRBV2 with TRBJ2-1; TCRdb lists TRBD1, though no DNA is available to test this call. Germline CDR1 SNHLY, CDR2 FYNNEI. The CDR3 runs 12 residues. CDR3 in amino acids: CAIRTGGSEQFF.

The rearrangement uses TRBV5-1 and TRBJ2-5. Germline V lookup: CDR1 SGHRS, CDR2 YFSETQ. The CDR3 has 15 residues. This chain's CDR3 is CASSASGVTQETQYF.